The rows below give T cell receptor beta chains drawn from one sample of a study of CD8 T cells in Susac syndrome. TCRdb processed the immunoSEQ multiplex PCR reads anew with MiXCR; each CDR3 protein has one entry. The table has some 150,000 distinct CDR3 sequences, roughly 95% seen once. Sequencing used CD4+ T cells from PBMCs. Receptor source: a human donor with Susac syndrome. Both conserved end residues are part of each CDR3. A D gene is named only where the DNA matches it firmly. Size tells how often a clone was seen (once, few, many) or the class of an expanded clone, and some rows leave it out.

clone size: .; D gene: .; V gene: TRBV29-1; J gene: TRBJ2-5; CDR3 protein: CSVGEGTKETQYF; CDR3 DNA: TGCAGCGTTGGCGAGGGGACCAAAGAGACCCAGTACTTC
clone size: .; D gene: TRBD2; V gene: TRBV2; J gene: TRBJ2-5; CDR3 protein: CASSDLAGGRETQYF; CDR3 DNA: TGTGCCAGCAGTGACTTAGCGGGGGGACGGGAGACCCAGTACTTC
clone size: .; D gene: .; V gene: TRBV29-1; J gene: TRBJ1-2; CDR3 protein: CSVEGDYGYTF; CDR3 DNA: TGCAGCGTTGAAGGAGACTATGGCTACACCTTC
clone size: .; D gene: .; V gene: TRBV20-1; J gene: TRBJ2-3; CDR3 protein: CSASLAGVTDTQYF; CDR3 DNA: TGCAGTGCTAGTCTGGCGGGTGTCACAGATACGCAGTATTTT
clone size: .; D gene: TRBD2; V gene: TRBV12-3/TRBV12-4; J gene: TRBJ2-2; CDR3 protein: CASSMTSGPTGELFF; CDR3 DNA: TGTGCCAGCAGCATGACTAGCGGTCCCACCGGGGAGCTGTTTTTT
clone size: .; D gene: .; V gene: TRBV15; J gene: TRBJ1-1; CDR3 protein: CATSREVAAEAFF; CDR3 DNA: TGTGCCACCAGCAGAGAGGTTGCGGCTGAAGCTTTCTTT
clone size: .; D gene: .; V gene: TRBV5-1; J gene: TRBJ1-1; CDR3 protein: CASSFVDSAANTEAFF; CDR3 DNA: TGCGCCAGCAGCTTCGTAGACAGTGCTGCTAACACTGAAGCTTTCTTT
clone size: .; D gene: TRBD1; V gene: TRBV20-1; J gene: TRBJ1-5; CDR3 protein: CSARTGGGQPQHF; CDR3 DNA: TGCAGTGCCAGGACAGGAGGGGGTCAGCCCCAGCATTTT
clone size: .; D gene: .; V gene: TRBV15; J gene: TRBJ1-1; CDR3 protein: CATSRDSPYVGTEAFF; CDR3 DNA: TGTGCCACCAGCAGAGATTCCCCCTACGTGGGCACTGAAGCTTTCTTT
clone size: .; D gene: .; V gene: TRBV4-3; J gene: TRBJ2-5; CDR3 protein: CASSDTLQETQYF; CDR3 DNA: TGCGCCAGCTCGGACACGCTCCAAGAGACCCAGTACTTC
clone size: once; D gene: .; V gene: TRBV7-8; J gene: TRBJ2-7; CDR3 protein: CASSTNRDFVEQYF; CDR3 DNA: TGTGCCAGCAGCACGAACAGGGACTTCGTCGAGCAGTACTTC
clone size: .; D gene: .; V gene: TRBV5-6; J gene: TRBJ1-2; CDR3 protein: CASSLEESYGYTF; CDR3 DNA: TGTGCCAGCAGCTTGGAGGAGAGCTATGGCTACACCTTC
clone size: .; D gene: .; V gene: TRBV5-1; J gene: TRBJ2-3; CDR3 protein: CASSLYGLDTQYF; CDR3 DNA: TGCGCCAGCAGCTTGTATGGGTTAGATACGCAGTATTTT
clone size: .; D gene: .; V gene: TRBV29-1; J gene: TRBJ1-1; CDR3 protein: CSLGRVGTEAFF; CDR3 DNA: TGCAGCCTCGGGAGGGTCGGCACTGAAGCTTTCTTT
clone size: .; D gene: TRBD2; V gene: TRBV20-1; J gene: TRBJ2-1; CDR3 protein: CSARRSGGANRGEQFF; CDR3 DNA: TGCAGTGCTAGACGAAGCGGGGGGGCGAACCGGGGTGAGCAGTTCTTC
clone size: .; D gene: .; V gene: TRBV18; J gene: TRBJ1-2; CDR3 protein: CASSNGQPGSYTF; CDR3 DNA: TGTGCCAGCTCCAACGGACAGCCGGGGAGCTACACCTTC
clone size: once; D gene: .; V gene: TRBV12-3/TRBV12-4; J gene: TRBJ2-3; CDR3 protein: CASSFIGGDGDTQYF; CDR3 DNA: TGTGCCAGCAGTTTCATCGGAGGGGATGGAGATACGCAGTATTTT
clone size: .; D gene: .; V gene: TRBV20-1; J gene: TRBJ1-6; CDR3 protein: CSARDGARSSYNSPLHF; CDR3 DNA: TGCAGTGCTAGAGATGGGGCCAGGAGCTCCTATAATTCACCCCTCCACTTT
clone size: once; D gene: TRBD1; V gene: TRBV20-1; J gene: TRBJ2-1; CDR3 protein: CSAPGTGNNEQFF; CDR3 DNA: TGCAGTGCTCCCGGGACAGGGAACAATGAGCAGTTCTTC
clone size: .; D gene: TRBD2; V gene: TRBV28; J gene: TRBJ2-3; CDR3 protein: CASRTTSGGDTDTQYF; CDR3 DNA: TGTGCCAGCAGAACGACTAGCGGGGGGGACACAGATACGCAGTATTTT
clone size: .; D gene: .; V gene: TRBV6-5; J gene: TRBJ1-1; CDR3 protein: CASRGAGSLGDFF; CDR3 DNA: TGTGCCAGCAGGGGCGCAGGGAGCCTCGGGGATTTCTTT
clone size: .; D gene: .; V gene: TRBV19; J gene: TRBJ1-1; CDR3 protein: CASRLTTVRNTEAFF; CDR3 DNA: TGTGCCAGCCGTTTGACCACCGTTCGGAACACTGAAGCTTTCTTT
clone size: .; D gene: TRBD2; V gene: TRBV6-2/TRBV6-3; J gene: TRBJ2-6; CDR3 protein: CASSYSPTSAPSGANVLTF; CDR3 DNA: TGTGCCAGCAGTTACTCCCCAACTAGCGCACCGTCCGGGGCCAACGTCCTGACTTTC
clone size: .; D gene: TRBD2; V gene: TRBV7-3; J gene: TRBJ2-3; CDR3 protein: CASSTEVAGLDTQYF; CDR3 DNA: TGTGCCAGCAGCACCGAGGTAGCGGGGCTAGATACGCAGTATTTT
clone size: few; D gene: .; V gene: TRBV5-4; J gene: TRBJ2-5; CDR3 protein: CASSLGAAQETQYF; CDR3 DNA: TGTGCCAGCAGCTTGGGCGCGGCTCAAGAGACCCAGTACTTC
clone size: once; D gene: TRBD2; V gene: TRBV27; J gene: TRBJ2-7; CDR3 protein: CASSTRLAGGEQYF; CDR3 DNA: TGTGCCAGCAGTACCAGACTAGCGGGAGGAGAGCAGTACTTC
clone size: once; D gene: .; V gene: TRBV20-1; J gene: TRBJ2-3; CDR3 protein: CSASVQVLGNTQYF; CDR3 DNA: TGCAGTGCTAGTGTCCAGGTCCTAGGGAATACGCAGTATTTT
clone size: .; D gene: .; V gene: TRBV29-1; J gene: TRBJ2-3; CDR3 protein: CSVHGPWPDTQYF; CDR3 DNA: TGCAGCGTTCACGGCCCCTGGCCAGATACGCAGTATTTT
clone size: .; D gene: TRBD1; V gene: TRBV6-2/TRBV6-3; J gene: TRBJ2-7; CDR3 protein: CASSTYRGEQYF; CDR3 DNA: TGTGCCAGCAGCACTTACAGGGGCGAGCAGTACTTC
clone size: .; D gene: TRBD2; V gene: TRBV12-3/TRBV12-4; J gene: TRBJ2-1; CDR3 protein: CAIHSGATYNEQFF; CDR3 DNA: TGTGCCATCCATAGCGGGGCAACCTACAATGAGCAGTTCTTC
clone size: .; D gene: TRBD1; V gene: TRBV11-2; J gene: TRBJ1-5; CDR3 protein: CASSVTDRGQPQHF; CDR3 DNA: TGTGCCAGCAGCGTTACGGACAGGGGACAGCCCCAGCATTTT
clone size: .; D gene: TRBD2; V gene: TRBV7-3; J gene: TRBJ2-3; CDR3 protein: CASSSKAGGSTDTQYF; CDR3 DNA: TGTGCCAGCAGCTCAAAAGCGGGGGGGAGCACAGATACGCAGTATTTT
clone size: .; D gene: .; V gene: TRBV15; J gene: TRBJ1-2; CDR3 protein: CATSRALYGYTF; CDR3 DNA: TGTGCCACCAGCAGAGCTTTATATGGCTACACCTTC
clone size: .; D gene: TRBD1; V gene: TRBV4-3; J gene: TRBJ2-1; CDR3 protein: CASSQDQGARSYNEQFF; CDR3 DNA: TGCGCCAGCAGCCAAGACCAGGGGGCGCGGTCCTACAATGAGCAGTTCTTC
clone size: few; D gene: .; V gene: TRBV20-1; J gene: TRBJ1-2; CDR3 protein: CSATTVNYGYTF; CDR3 DNA: TGCAGTGCTACGACGGTAAACTATGGCTACACCTTC
clone size: .; D gene: TRBD1; V gene: TRBV12-3/TRBV12-4; J gene: TRBJ1-1; CDR3 protein: CASSSQGGGWTEAFF; CDR3 DNA: TGTGCCAGCAGTTCCCAGGGGGGCGGGTGGACTGAAGCTTTCTTT
clone size: .; D gene: TRBD2; V gene: TRBV20-1; J gene: TRBJ2-7; CDR3 protein: CSAPLSGGRLDVEQYF; CDR3 DNA: TGCAGTGCTCCCCTTAGCGGGGGGCGCCTTGATGTCGAGCAGTACTTC
clone size: few; D gene: .; V gene: TRBV9; J gene: TRBJ1-6; CDR3 protein: CASSVGVLGSPLHF; CDR3 DNA: TGTGCCAGCAGCGTTGGGGTATTGGGTTCACCCCTCCACTTT
clone size: .; D gene: TRBD1; V gene: TRBV4-1; J gene: TRBJ2-7; CDR3 protein: CASSALPGQYYEQYF; CDR3 DNA: TGCGCCAGCAGCGCATTACCGGGACAGTACTACGAGCAGTACTTC
clone size: .; D gene: .; V gene: TRBV28; J gene: TRBJ2-7; CDR3 protein: CASSLLGDYEQYF; CDR3 DNA: TGTGCCAGCAGTCTGCTGGGGGACTACGAGCAGTACTTC
clone size: once; D gene: .; V gene: TRBV15; J gene: TRBJ2-3; CDR3 protein: CATSGGTAPQDTQYF; CDR3 DNA: TGTGCCACCAGCGGGGGGACGGCACCACAGGATACGCAGTATTTT
clone size: .; D gene: .; V gene: TRBV20-1; J gene: TRBJ1-2; CDR3 protein: CSAKDPHANYGYTF; CDR3 DNA: TGCAGTGCTAAGGACCCTCACGCTAACTATGGCTACACCTTC
clone size: once; D gene: .; V gene: TRBV6-4; J gene: TRBJ2-5; CDR3 protein: CASSEWPSETQYF; CDR3 DNA: TGTGCCAGCAGTGAATGGCCGTCGGAGACCCAGTACTTC
clone size: .; D gene: .; V gene: TRBV7-9; J gene: TRBJ2-3; CDR3 protein: CASSETRDPGRDTQYF; CDR3 DNA: TGTGCCAGCAGCGAAACCCGGGATCCCGGCCGGGATACGCAGTATTTT
clone size: .; D gene: TRBD1; V gene: TRBV20-1; J gene: TRBJ1-2; CDR3 protein: CSARAGGAYGYTF; CDR3 DNA: TGCAGTGCTAGAGCAGGGGGAGCCTATGGCTACACCTTC
clone size: .; D gene: TRBD1; V gene: TRBV10-3; J gene: TRBJ2-7; CDR3 protein: CAISEQGIPYEQYF; CDR3 DNA: TGTGCCATCAGTGAACAGGGGATCCCCTACGAGCAGTACTTC
clone size: .; D gene: TRBD2; V gene: TRBV7-2; J gene: TRBJ2-5; CDR3 protein: CASSPARASGAETQYF; CDR3 DNA: TGTGCCAGCAGCCCCGCCCGAGCTAGCGGGGCGGAGACCCAGTACTTC
clone size: .; D gene: TRBD1; V gene: TRBV7-2; J gene: TRBJ1-5; CDR3 protein: CASRRTGENQPQHF; CDR3 DNA: TGTGCCAGCAGACGCACAGGGGAAAATCAGCCCCAGCATTTT
clone size: .; D gene: .; V gene: TRBV15; J gene: TRBJ1-4; CDR3 protein: CATTLGGSDEKLFF; CDR3 DNA: TGTGCCACCACCTTAGGCGGGAGTGATGAAAAACTGTTTTTT
clone size: .; D gene: .; V gene: TRBV18; J gene: TRBJ2-1; CDR3 protein: CATQGGGLNNEQFF; CDR3 DNA: TGTGCCACTCAAGGAGGGGGCCTGAACAATGAGCAGTTCTTC
clone size: .; D gene: .; V gene: TRBV9; J gene: TRBJ1-1; CDR3 protein: CASSDRLNAEAFF; CDR3 DNA: TGTGCCAGCAGCGATAGACTGAATGCTGAAGCTTTCTTT
clone size: .; D gene: .; V gene: TRBV5-1; J gene: TRBJ2-5; CDR3 protein: CASSLVPLREGETQYF; CDR3 DNA: TGCGCCAGCAGCTTGGTACCGCTTAGGGAAGGAGAGACCCAGTACTTC
clone size: .; D gene: .; V gene: TRBV12-3/TRBV12-4; J gene: TRBJ2-5; CDR3 protein: CASTETGSWETQYF; CDR3 DNA: TGTGCCAGCACCGAAACCGGGTCGTGGGAGACCCAGTACTTC
clone size: .; D gene: .; V gene: TRBV15; J gene: TRBJ2-5; CDR3 protein: CATSRGTDTGETQYF; CDR3 DNA: TGTGCCACCAGCAGAGGTACCGACACGGGAGAGACCCAGTACTTC
clone size: .; D gene: .; V gene: TRBV5-1; J gene: TRBJ1-5; CDR3 protein: CASSLGQAGQPQHF; CDR3 DNA: TGCGCCAGCAGCTTGGGACAGGCAGGACAGCCCCAGCATTTT
clone size: .; D gene: TRBD2; V gene: TRBV18; J gene: TRBJ2-3; CDR3 protein: CASSRTSSSTDTQYF; CDR3 DNA: TGTGCCAGCTCCCGGACTAGCAGTAGCACAGATACGCAGTATTTT
clone size: .; D gene: .; V gene: TRBV29-1; J gene: TRBJ2-5; CDR3 protein: CSVSVSGAQETQYF; CDR3 DNA: TGCAGCGTTAGCGTTTCGGGGGCCCAAGAGACCCAGTACTTC